This record looks at one T cell receptor beta chain sequence and its context. The data were taken from a study of blood T cell repertoires in COVID-19. V lost 1 base, J lost 0 bases, and 8 bases lay in between. The germline CDR1 and CDR2 sequences are LGHNA and YNFKEQ. The length of the CDR3 is 15 residues. Assay used: immunoSEQ multiplex PCR; TCRdb lists only in-frame clones, some missing. The sample gives more than 15,000 clones, around 85% of which show up once; 11% to 15% is in the top ten. The material sequenced was peripheral blood. The J gene is TRBJ2-3, the V gene TRBV4-2; maybe TRBD1 (6 bases). The origin of this receptor is a man between 35 and 55 years old with active or convalescent COVID-19. The CDR3 DNA reads as TGTGCCAGCAGCCAAGCGGGGACAAGCACAGATACGCAGTATTTT. It specifies CASSQAGTSTDTQYF.